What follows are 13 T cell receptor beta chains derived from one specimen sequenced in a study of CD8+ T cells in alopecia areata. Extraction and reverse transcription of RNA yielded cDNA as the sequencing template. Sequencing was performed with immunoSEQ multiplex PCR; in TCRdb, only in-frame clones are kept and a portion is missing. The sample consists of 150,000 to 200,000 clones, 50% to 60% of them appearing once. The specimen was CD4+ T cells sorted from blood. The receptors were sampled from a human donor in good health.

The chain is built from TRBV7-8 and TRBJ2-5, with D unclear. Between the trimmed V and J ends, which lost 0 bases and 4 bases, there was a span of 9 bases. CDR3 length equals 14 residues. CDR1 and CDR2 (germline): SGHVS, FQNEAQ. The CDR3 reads CASSLALLSETQYF. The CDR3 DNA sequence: TGTGCCAGCAGCTTAGCGCTGCTGTCAGAGACCCAGTACTTC. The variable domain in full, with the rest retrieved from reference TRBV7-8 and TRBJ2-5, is GAGVSQSPRYKVAKRGQDVALRCDPISGHVSLFWYQQALGQGPEFLTYFQNEAQLDKSGLPSDRFFAERPEGSVSTLKIQRTQQEDSAVYLCASSLALLSETQYFGPGTRLLVL.

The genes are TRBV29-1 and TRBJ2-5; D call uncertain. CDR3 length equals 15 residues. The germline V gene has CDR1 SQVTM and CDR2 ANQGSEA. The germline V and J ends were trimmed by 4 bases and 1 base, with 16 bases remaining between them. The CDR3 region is CSVVLIGRSQETQYF. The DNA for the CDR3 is TGCAGCGTTGTCCTCATCGGACGCAGCCAAGAGACCCAGTACTTC.

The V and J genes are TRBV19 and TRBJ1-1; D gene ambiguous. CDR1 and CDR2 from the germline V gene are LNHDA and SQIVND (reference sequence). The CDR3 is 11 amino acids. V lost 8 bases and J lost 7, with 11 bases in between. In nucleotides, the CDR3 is TGTGCCAGTGGTGAGCTGGGTGAAGCTTTCTTT. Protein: CASGELGEAFF.

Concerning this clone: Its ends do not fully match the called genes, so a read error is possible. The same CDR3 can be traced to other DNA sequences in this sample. For the CDR3, the DNA is TGTGCCAGCAGTCTCCCCGGGACGAAAGGGGCAAAACTATTTTTT. It yields the protein CASSLPGTKGAKLFF. V usage is TRBV28 and J usage is TRBJ1-4; tentative D call: TRBD1 (5 bases). The CDR3 has 15 amino acids. Germline V lookup: CDR1 MDHEN, CDR2 SYDVKM.

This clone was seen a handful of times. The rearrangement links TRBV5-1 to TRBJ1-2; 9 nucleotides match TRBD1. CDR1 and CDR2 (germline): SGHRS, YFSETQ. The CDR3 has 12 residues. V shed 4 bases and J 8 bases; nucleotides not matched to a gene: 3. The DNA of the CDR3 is TGCGCCAGCAGCCCGGGACAGGGAGGCTACACCTTC. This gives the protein CASSPGQGGYTF.

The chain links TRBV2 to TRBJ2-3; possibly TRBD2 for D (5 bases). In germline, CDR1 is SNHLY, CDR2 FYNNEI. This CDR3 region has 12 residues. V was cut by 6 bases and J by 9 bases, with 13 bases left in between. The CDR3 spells CASRPGGVTQYF. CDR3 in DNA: TGTGCCAGCAGACCAGGAGGCGTGACGCAGTATTTT.

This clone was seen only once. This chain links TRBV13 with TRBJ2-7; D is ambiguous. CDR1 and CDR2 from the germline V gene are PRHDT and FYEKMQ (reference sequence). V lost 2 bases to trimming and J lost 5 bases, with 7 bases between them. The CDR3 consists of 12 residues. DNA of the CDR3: TGTGCCAGCAGCTTAAACCGAAACGAGCAGTACTTC. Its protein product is CASSLNRNEQYF.

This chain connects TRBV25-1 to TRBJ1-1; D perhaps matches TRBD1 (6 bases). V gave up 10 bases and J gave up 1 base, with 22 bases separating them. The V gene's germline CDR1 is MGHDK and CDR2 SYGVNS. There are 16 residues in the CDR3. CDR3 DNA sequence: TGTGCCACCGTAGTGGACAGCCCCCAGGAGAACACTGAAGCTTTCTTT. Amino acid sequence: CATVVDSPQENTEAFF.

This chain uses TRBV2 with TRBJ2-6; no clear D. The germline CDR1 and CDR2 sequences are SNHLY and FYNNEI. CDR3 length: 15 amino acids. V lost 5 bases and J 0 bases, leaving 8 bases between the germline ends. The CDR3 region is CASSRPSSGANVLTF. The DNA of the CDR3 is TGTGCCAGCAGTCGACCTAGCTCTGGGGCCAACGTCCTGACTTTC.

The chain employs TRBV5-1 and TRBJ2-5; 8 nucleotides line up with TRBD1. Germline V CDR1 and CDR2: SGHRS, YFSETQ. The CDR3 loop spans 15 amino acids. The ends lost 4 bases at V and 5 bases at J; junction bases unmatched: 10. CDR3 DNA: TGCGCCAGCAGCCTTGCCGACAGGGGCCAGGAGACCCAGTACTTC. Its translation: CASSLADRGQETQYF. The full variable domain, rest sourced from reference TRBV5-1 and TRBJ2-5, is KAGVTQTPRYLIKTRGQQVTLSCSPISGHRSVSWYQQTPGQGLQFLFEYFSETQRNKGNFPGRFSGRQFSNSRSEMNVSTLELGDSALYLCASSLADRGQETQYFGPGTRLLVL.

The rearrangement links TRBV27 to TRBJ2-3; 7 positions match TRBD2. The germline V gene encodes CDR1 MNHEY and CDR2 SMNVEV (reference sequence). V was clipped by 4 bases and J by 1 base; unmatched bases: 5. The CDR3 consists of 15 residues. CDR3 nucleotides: TGTGCCAGCAGTTCGACTAGCCCCCGCACAGATACGCAGTATTTT. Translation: CASSSTSPRTDTQYF.

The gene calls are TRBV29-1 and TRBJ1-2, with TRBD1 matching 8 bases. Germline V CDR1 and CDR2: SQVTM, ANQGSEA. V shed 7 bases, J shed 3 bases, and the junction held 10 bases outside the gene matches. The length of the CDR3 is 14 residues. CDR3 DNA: TGCAGCGCCATAGCAGGGGGCCGTGACTATGGCTACACCTTC. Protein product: CSAIAGGRDYGYTF.

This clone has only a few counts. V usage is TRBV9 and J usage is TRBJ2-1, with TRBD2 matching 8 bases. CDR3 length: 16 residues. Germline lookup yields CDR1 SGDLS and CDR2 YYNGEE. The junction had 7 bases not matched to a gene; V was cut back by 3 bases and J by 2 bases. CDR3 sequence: CASSGGTSFPYNEQFF. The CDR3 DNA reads TGTGCCAGCAGCGGCGGGACTAGTTTTCCCTACAATGAGCAGTTCTTC.